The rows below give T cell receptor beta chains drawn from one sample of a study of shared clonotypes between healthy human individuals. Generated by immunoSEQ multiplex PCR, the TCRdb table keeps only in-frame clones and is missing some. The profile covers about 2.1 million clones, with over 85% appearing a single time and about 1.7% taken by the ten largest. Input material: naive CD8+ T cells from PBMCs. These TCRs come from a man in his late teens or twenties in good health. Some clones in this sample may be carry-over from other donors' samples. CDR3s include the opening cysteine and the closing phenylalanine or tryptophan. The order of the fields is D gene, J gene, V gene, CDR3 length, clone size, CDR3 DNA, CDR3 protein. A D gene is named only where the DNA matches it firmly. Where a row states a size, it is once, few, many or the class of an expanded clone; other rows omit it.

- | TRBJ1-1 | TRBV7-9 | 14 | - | TGTGCCAGCAGCTTAGGGACACAGAACACTGAAGCTTTCTTT | CASSLGTQNTEAFF
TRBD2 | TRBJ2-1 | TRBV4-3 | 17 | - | TGCGCCAGCAGCCAAACTAGCGGGCCCAGCTCCTACAATGAGCAGTTCTTC | CASSQTSGPSSYNEQFF
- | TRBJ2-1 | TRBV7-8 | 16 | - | TGTGCCAGCAGCTTATTCCTAACGGGGACCTACAATGAGCAGTTCTTC | CASSLFLTGTYNEQFF
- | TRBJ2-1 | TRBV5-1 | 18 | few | TGCGCCAGCAGCTTGGAGGGTTTTCGGCGGGAAACCTACAATGAGCAGTTCTTC | CASSLEGFRRETYNEQFF
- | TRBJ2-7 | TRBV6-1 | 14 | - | TGTGCCAGCCTGCGACAAACACCATCCTACGAGCAGTACTTC | CASLRQTPSYEQYF
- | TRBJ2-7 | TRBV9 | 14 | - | TGTGCCAGCAGCGGACGGGAGAACGGCTACGAGCAGTACTTC | CASSGRENGYEQYF
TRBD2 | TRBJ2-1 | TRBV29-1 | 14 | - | TGCAGCGTGGTAGCGGGAGGGCCGTATAATGAGCAGTTCTTC | CSVVAGGPYNEQFF
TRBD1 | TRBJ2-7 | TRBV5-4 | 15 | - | TGTGCCAGCAGCTTCGGACAGGATTATTCCTACGAGCAGTACTTC | CASSFGQDYSYEQYF
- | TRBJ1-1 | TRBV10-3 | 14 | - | TGTGCCACCAGGACAGACCCAAAGGGAACTGAAGCTTTCTTT | CATRTDPKGTEAFF
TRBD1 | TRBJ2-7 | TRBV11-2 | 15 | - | TGTGCCAGCAGCCCCAAGACAGGGATCTCCTACGAGCAGTACTTC | CASSPKTGISYEQYF
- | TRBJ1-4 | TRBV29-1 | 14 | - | TGCAGCGTTGTGGGGGATGCAACTAATGAAAAACTGTTTTTT | CSVVGDATNEKLFF
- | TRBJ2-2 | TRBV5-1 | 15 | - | TGCGCCAGCAGCTTGAGCACAGTGAACACCGGGGAGCTGTTTTTT | CASSLSTVNTGELFF
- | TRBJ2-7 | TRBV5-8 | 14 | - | TGTGCCAGCAGCCCGTGGGACGGCCACTACGAGCAGTACTTC | CASSPWDGHYEQYF
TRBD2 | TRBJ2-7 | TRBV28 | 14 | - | TGTGCCAGCATGGGACTAGCGGGAGCCCACGAGCAGTACTTC | CASMGLAGAHEQYF
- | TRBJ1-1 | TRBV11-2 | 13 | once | TGTGCCAGCAGCCGAAGGTACGACACTGAAGCTTTCTTT | CASSRRYDTEAFF
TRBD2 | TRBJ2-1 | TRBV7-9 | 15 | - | TGTGCCAGCAGCTTAAGCGGGGGCCCCTACAATGAGCAGTTCTTC | CASSLSGGPYNEQFF
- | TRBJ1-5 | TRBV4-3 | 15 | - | TGCGCCAGCAGCCAAGAATGGGGTAGGAATCAGCCCCAGCATTTT | CASSQEWGRNQPQHF
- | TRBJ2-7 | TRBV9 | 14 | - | TGTGCCAGCAGCGCTAGCCCAATAAGGGACGAGCAGTACTTC | CASSASPIRDEQYF
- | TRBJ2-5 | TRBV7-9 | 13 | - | TGTGCCAGCAGCTTAAAACGGGAGAGGACCCAGTACTTC | CASSLKRERTQYF
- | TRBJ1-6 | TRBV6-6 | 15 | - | TGTGCCAGCAGGTTCACAGGTGACCCAAATTCACCCCTCCACTTT | CASRFTGDPNSPLHF
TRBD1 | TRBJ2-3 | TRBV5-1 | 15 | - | TGCGCCAGCAGCTCCACGACAGGGATCACAGATACGCAGTATTTT | CASSSTTGITDTQYF
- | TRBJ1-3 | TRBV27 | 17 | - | TGTGCCAGCAGTTTTCACCTATTGCTTTACTCTGGAAACACCATATATTTT | CASSFHLLLYSGNTIYF
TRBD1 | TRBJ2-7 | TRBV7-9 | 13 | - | TGTGCCAGCAGCCGGGACAGCCCCTACGAGCAGTACTTC | CASSRDSPYEQYF
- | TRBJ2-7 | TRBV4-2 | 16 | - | TGTGCCAGCAGCCAAGATCTCCCCTTAACCTCCTACGAGCAGTACTTC | CASSQDLPLTSYEQYF
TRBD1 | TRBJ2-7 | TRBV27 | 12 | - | TGTGCCACCCGGGACAGCTCCTACGAGCAGTACTTC | CATRDSSYEQYF
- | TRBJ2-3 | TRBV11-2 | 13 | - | TGTGCCAGCAGCTCGGCTAGAGGAGGTACGCAGTATTTT | CASSSARGGTQYF
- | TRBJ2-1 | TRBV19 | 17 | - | TGTGCCAGTAGTATTACCCTTCGGGGGTTCTCCTACAATGAGCAGTTCTTC | CASSITLRGFSYNEQFF
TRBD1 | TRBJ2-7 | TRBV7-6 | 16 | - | TGTGCCAGCAGCGCCGACCCAGGGGGCCCTGCCTACGAGCAGTACTTC | CASSADPGGPAYEQYF
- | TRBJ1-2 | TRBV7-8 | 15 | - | TGTGCCAGCAGCTTAGTGGGCAGGGGCGTTCATGGCTACACCTTC | CASSLVGRGVHGYTF
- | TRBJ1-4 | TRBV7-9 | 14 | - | TGTGCCAGCAGCTTAAGACAGGCTAATGAAAAACTGTTTTTT | CASSLRQANEKLFF
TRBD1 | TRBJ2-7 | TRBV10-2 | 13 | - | TGCGCCAGCAGTGGGGACAGGGGCCACGAGCAGTACTTC | CASSGDRGHEQYF
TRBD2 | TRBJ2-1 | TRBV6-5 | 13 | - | TGTGCCAGCAGACTAGCGGGTAGGAATGAGCAGTTCTTC | CASRLAGRNEQFF
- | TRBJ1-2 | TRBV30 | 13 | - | TGTGCCTGGAGACACAGGGACGAATATGGCTACACCTTC | CAWRHRDEYGYTF
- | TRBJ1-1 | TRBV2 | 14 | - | TGTGCCAGCAGTGATCCGCCCCTGAACACTGAAGCTTTCTTT | CASSDPPLNTEAFF
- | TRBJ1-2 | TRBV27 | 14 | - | TGTGCCAGCAGTACAGGGAGGCCAAACTATGGCTACACCTTC | CASSTGRPNYGYTF
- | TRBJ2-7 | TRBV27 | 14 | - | TGTGCCAGCAGTTTAGCGGGCGGATTCTACGAGCAGTACTTC | CASSLAGGFYEQYF
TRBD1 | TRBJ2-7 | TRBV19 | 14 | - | TGTGCCAGTAGCACTCGGGACAGCTCCTACGAGCAGTACTTC | CASSTRDSSYEQYF
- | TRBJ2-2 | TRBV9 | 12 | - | TGTGCCAGCAGCGTAACAAAGGGGGAGCTGTTTTTT | CASSVTKGELFF
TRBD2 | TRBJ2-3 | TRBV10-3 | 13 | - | TGTGCCATCAGTGAGTCGCTAGCGGGAGTGCCGTATTTT | CAISESLAGVPYF
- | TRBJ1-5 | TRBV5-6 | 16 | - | TGTGCCAGCAGCACCGAATCCAGGGGAGGCAATCAGCCCCAGCATTTT | CASSTESRGGNQPQHF
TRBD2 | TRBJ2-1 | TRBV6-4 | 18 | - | TGTGCCAGCACCGCCCAAGCGGGGATAGCGGGTGCCTACAATGAGCAGTTCTTC | CASTAQAGIAGAYNEQFF
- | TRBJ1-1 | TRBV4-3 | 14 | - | TGCGCCAGCAGCCAAGGAAGGGGGAGTTCGAGAGCTTTCTTT | CASSQGRGSSRAFF
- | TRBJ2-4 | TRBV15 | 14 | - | TGTGCCACCAGCGCTAGCTGGGCCAAAAACATTCAGTACTTC | CATSASWAKNIQYF
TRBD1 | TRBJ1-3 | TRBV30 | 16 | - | TGTGCCTGGAGTGTACTCGAGGGGGCAAAAGGAAACACCATATATTTT | CAWSVLEGAKGNTIYF